A single sample is the source of the 20 T cell receptor beta chains below, sequenced in a study of T cells in localized non-small cell lung cancer. The protocol was immunoSEQ multiplex PCR, while the TCRdb copy is restricted to in-frame clones and leaves out a portion. The table records tens of thousands of clones, about nine tenths of them present only once. Sequencing used peripheral blood, obtained before any cancer treatment. The receptors stem from a female donor aged 60 or older with stage I lung adenocarcinoma.

The chain employs TRBV28 and TRBJ2-3, with D tentatively TRBD1 or TRBD2 (5 bases each). Germline CDR1 and CDR2: MDHEN and SYDVKM. The length of the CDR3 is 15 residues. V was clipped by 7 bases and J by 3 bases, with 17 bases between them. The CDR3 loop reads CASTPWDEETDTQYF. In DNA form, the CDR3 reads TGTGCCAGCACTCCCTGGGACGAAGAAACAGATACGCAGTATTTT.

The chain recombines TRBV15 with TRBJ2-6; TRBD1 or TRBD2 may be the D gene (5 bases each). V lost 4 bases to trimming and J lost 3 bases, with 13 bases between them. The CDR3 consists of 16 residues. In germline, CDR1 is LNHNV, CDR2 YYDKDF (reference sequence). The CDR3 here is CATSKEGLSGANVLTF. Here the CDR3 DNA reads TGTGCCACCAGCAAAGAGGGGTTGAGTGGGGCCAACGTCCTGACTTTC.

The chain carries TRBV10-3 and TRBJ2-7; 9 positions agree with TRBD2. The CDR3 spans 16 residues. V lost 10 bases and J lost 0; bases outside the gene matches: 13. CDR1 is ENHRY, CDR2 SYGVKD, per germline. CDR3 sequence reads: CATSGSGGFSSYEQYF. CDR3 nucleotide sequence: TGTGCCACGTCGGGTAGCGGGGGTTTTAGCTCCTACGAGCAGTACTTC.

The CDR3 DNA reads as TGCAGCGTGGGACAGTTTGACACTGAAGCTTTCTTT. Encoded protein: CSVGQFDTEAFF. The chain couples TRBV29-1 to TRBJ1-1; 7 bases align to TRBD1. V shed 6 bases, J shed 3 bases, and the junction held 4 bases outside the gene matches. Germline V gives CDR1 SQVTM, CDR2 ANQGSEA. This CDR3 is 12 amino acids long.

The genes are TRBV4-1 and TRBJ1-4; 7 bases agree with TRBD1. The CDR3 totals 15 residues. Unmatched junction bases numbered 2, after V lost 1 base and J lost 3 bases. Germline-derived CDR1 and CDR2 are MGHRA and YSYEKL. The CDR3 loop is CASSQGQGSNEKLFF. Written as DNA, the CDR3 is TGCGCCAGCAGCCAAGGACAGGGCTCTAATGAAAAACTGTTTTTT.

This chain joins TRBV28 and TRBJ2-1; 14 bases fit TRBD2. Germline lookup yields CDR1 MDHEN and CDR2 SYDVKM. The CDR3 loop spans 15 amino acids. The junction had 4 bases not matched to a gene; V was cut back by 6 bases and J by 6 bases. CDR3 loop: CASSRLAGGANEQFF. CDR3 coding DNA: TGTGCCAGCAGCCGACTAGCGGGGGGGGCCAATGAGCAGTTCTTC.

The chain is built from TRBV7-2 and TRBJ1-6; 8 positions agree with TRBD1. The V gene's germline CDR1 is SGHTA and CDR2 FQGNSA. The CDR3 has 15 residues. Trimming cost V 5 bases and J 5 bases; bases outside gene matches: 5. DNA of the CDR3: TGTGCCAGCAGCAAAAGACAGGGGAATAATTCACCCCTCCACTTT. Encoded protein: CASSKRQGNNSPLHF.

The chain uses TRBV10-3 and TRBJ2-6; D ambiguous. The CDR3 is 15 amino acids. The germline CDR1 and CDR2 sequences are ENHRY and SYGVKD. Trimming removed 3 bases at V and 0 bases at J, with 6 bases between. The CDR3 here is CAISDIGSGANVLTF. The CDR3 DNA follows: TGTGCCATCAGTGACATCGGCTCTGGGGCCAACGTCCTGACTTTC.

The J gene is TRBJ2-7, the V gene TRBV10-1, with unresolved D. Trimming left V 3 bases short and J 4 bases short, with 7 bases between. Germline V gene sequence: CDR1 WNHNN, CDR2 SYGVQD (reference sequence). The CDR3 loop spans 12 amino acids. In nucleotides, the CDR3 is TGCGCCAGCAGTGACGCCGGGTACGAGCAGTACTTC. Translation gives CASSDAGYEQYF.

The chain combines TRBV7-8 with TRBJ2-7, with D perhaps TRBD1 (5 bases). The germline gives CDR1 SGHVS, CDR2 FQNEAQ. Trimming stripped 5 bases from V and 7 bases from J, with 15 bases between. This CDR3 region has 13 residues. CDR3 in DNA: TGTGCCAGCAGCCTAGGGGCCGTGGGGGAGCAGTACTTC. Residues: CASSLGAVGEQYF.

The CDR3 DNA is TGTGCCAGCAGCTTGTTGAGGATGAACTATGGCTACACCTTC. It translates to CASSLLRMNYGYTF. The chain employs TRBV7-2 and TRBJ1-2; no definite D call. The CDR3 is made up of 14 amino acids. Germline V lookup: CDR1 SGHTA, CDR2 FQGNSA. Trimming took 3 bases from V and 2 from J, leaving 10 bases between them.

The genes are TRBV15 and TRBJ2-2, with TRBD1 matching 7 bases. The CDR3 is 18 residues long. CDR1 LNHNV and CDR2 YYDKDF come from the germline V gene (reference sequence). Germline trimming cut 0 bases from V and 1 base from J; bases unmatched to any gene: 8. This CDR3 reads CATSRDRSGDRNTGELFF. CDR3 coding DNA: TGTGCCACCAGCAGAGATCGGTCAGGGGACAGGAACACCGGGGAGCTGTTTTTT.

The rearrangement uses TRBV6-1 and TRBJ2-3; D gene ambiguous. V lost 4 bases and J lost 2, with 19 bases in between. Germline CDR1 reads MNHNS; CDR2 reads SASEGT. This CDR3 region has 17 residues. The chain's CDR3 is CASSVNLEARVTDTQYF. The CDR3 nucleotides read TGTGCCAGCAGTGTAAATTTAGAAGCCAGAGTCACAGATACGCAGTATTTT.

The genes are TRBV7-9 and TRBJ1-6; 8 nucleotides match TRBD1. The CDR3 runs 16 residues. Germline-derived CDR1 and CDR2 are SEHNR and FQNEAQ (reference sequence). Trimming took 3 bases from V and 2 from J; bases not matched to a gene: 3. This chain's CDR3 is CASSFGQGTYNSPLHF. CDR3 coding DNA: TGTGCCAGCAGCTTCGGACAGGGCACCTATAATTCACCCCTCCACTTT.

In its sample, this clone was seen once. The rearrangement links TRBV4-1 to TRBJ2-7; D gene ambiguous. Germline lookup yields CDR1 MGHRA and CDR2 YSYEKL. Deletions cut 1 base from V and 1 base from J, with 11 bases between. This CDR3 comprises 15 residues. CDR3 sequence (DNA): TGCGCCAGCAGCCAAGTAGGTGTCCCGTCCTACGAGCAGTACTTC. This encodes CASSQVGVPSYEQYF.

The chain recombines TRBV11-2 with TRBJ1-6; the D gene is possibly TRBD1 (5 bases). Trimming left V 3 bases short and J 2 bases short, with 5 bases between. CDR3 length: 14 amino acids. In germline, CDR1 is SGHAT, CDR2 FQNNGV. Here the CDR3 DNA reads TGTGCCAGCAGCTTGACAGCCTATAATTCACCCCTCCACTTT. It is translated as CASSLTAYNSPLHF.

The gene calls are TRBV6-5 and TRBJ1-1; TRBD1 is a possible D gene (5 bases). Trimming cost V 5 bases and J 6 bases, with 16 bases left between them. From germline, CDR1 is MNHEY and CDR2 SVGAGI. This CDR3 region has 14 residues. CDR3 loop: CASSRPQGGPEAFF. DNA for the CDR3: TGTGCCAGCAGTCGCCCTCAGGGTGGCCCTGAAGCTTTCTTT.

The rearrangement joins TRBV6-1 to TRBJ1-3; D unclear. Trimming removed 0 bases from V and 0 bases from J, with 12 bases in between. The germline V gene has CDR1 MNHNS and CDR2 SASEGT. CDR3 size: 17 residues. The CDR3 spells CASSEARQAHSGNTIYF. CDR3 coding DNA: TGTGCCAGCAGTGAAGCCCGACAAGCGCACTCTGGAAACACCATATATTTT.

The rearrangement links TRBV5-1 to TRBJ1-1; unclear D gene. V dropped 0 bases and J dropped 3 bases, with 9 bases sitting between them. The CDR3 loop spans 14 amino acids. Per the germline V gene, CDR1 is SGHRS and CDR2 is YFSETQ. The CDR3 DNA reads TGCGCCAGCAGCTTGGATAGACCTGACACTGAAGCTTTCTTT. Protein sequence: CASSLDRPDTEAFF.

This chain uses TRBV29-1 with TRBJ1-4; D gene ambiguous. V was shortened by 4 bases and J by 2 bases, with 5 bases between the two germline ends. CDR3 size: 12 residues. Germline V gene data show CDR1 as SQVTM and CDR2 as ANQGSEA. As DNA, the CDR3 is TGCAGCGTTGGGAGTACTAATGAAAAACTGTTTTTT. It specifies CSVGSTNEKLFF.